Included here is one T cell receptor beta chain sequence, with context. The target of this receptor is not known. Nothing much larger sits one base from this clone, and base qualities are not available. TCRbeta CDR3 regions were amplified from genomic DNA by means of the immunoSEQ Assay, a bias-controlled multiplex PCR. As for the original processing: Within the assay, amplification of reference gene primers was used to estimate how many nucleated cells each sample contained. To quantify the absolute abundance of each unique TCRbeta CDR3 rearrangement, sequence reads were collapsed and filtered. For each sample, productive Simpson clonality was calculated by taking the square root of Simpson's diversity index across productive rearrangements. What TCRdb holds here is the immuneACCESS table cut down to in-frame rearrangements. Part of the clones is not present; checked against another copy, under half of the missing clones reflect an unresolved V gene, and the others are unexplained. The D gene and trimming were derived from the DNA, and the V and J assignments and clone size from that table. The sample has around 160,000 clones on record, more than 75% of them singletons. The ten largest clones add up to about 1.2% of the sample.

Germline trimming amounts to 0 bases on V and 3 bases on J, with 1 as the count of junction bases outside the gene matches. The CDR3 contains 14 residues, cysteine and phenylalanine counted. The read is trimmed to its CDR3 DNA, 42 bases read in frame from base 1. CDR1 and CDR2, per the germline V gene, are SGHRS and YFSETQ. The data were obtained in a study of blood T cell repertoires in COVID-19 (dated by TCRdb to 2020 to 2021). At the level of the whole study: Samples covering the acute and convalescent phases of COVID-19 were provided by collaborators in the United States, Italy and Spain. Deeply sampled blood TCRbeta repertoires from subjects exposed to, actively infected with, or recovered from COVID-19 were included in the dataset. HLA class I and class II types, where available, came from metadata supplied by the sample provider rather than from assay-based typing. Samples were obtained from the ongoing ImmuneRACE study (first 160 participants) and from 1,000 to 1,500 subjects provided by 6 global collaborators. The repertoires were released in a freely available public database intended as a resource for research on the immune response to SARS-CoV-2. The sample metadata nearly always contained a de-identified subject ID, COVID-19 status, age in years and sex. The prospective study material was composed of cDNA or gDNA derived from T cells, B-cell-depleted T cells, or PBMCs.

General conclusions and limits of the study: How much clinical and demographic metadata was included differed by source and by participant, and the metadata was provided uncurated.

Enrolling through a virtual design, the prospective study's participants ranged in age from about 18 to 89 years and lived across roughly 24 United States geographic areas. In the prospective study, cohorts were assigned on the basis of participant-reported clinical history obtained from a screening survey and a study questionnaire. In the prospective study, mobile phlebotomists collected whole blood, serum and a nasopharyngeal or oropharyngeal swab from each participant. Additional blood draws and questionnaires over an approximately 2-month period could optionally be provided by prospective study participants. Prospective study blood samples were shipped either frozen or at room temperature before DNA extraction.

In this chain, TRBV5-1 is recombined with TRBJ2-3; the junction holds 7 bases that match TRBD2. This sequence was found in a woman aged 25 to 39 with acute COVID-19. Specimen: PBMCs or T cells enriched from blood (not recorded which). The CDR3 protein sequence reads: CASSLAGGTDTQYF. The nucleotide sequence is given as TGCGCCAGCAGCTTGGCCGGGGGGACAGATACGCAGTATTTT.